The clone carrying this TCR beta chain has ten or more counts. These data come from a study of regulatory T cells in long-lasting Graves disease. This CDR3 comprises 13 residues. V was shortened by 5 bases and J by 1 base, with 8 bases between the two germline ends. The sample's time point: newly diagnosed GD, antithyroid drugs for less than 3 months. With RNA extracted from PBMCs as input, the TCR library was made. American Thyroid Association guidelines defined Graves' disease diagnosis. The authors built TCR beta libraries using iRepertoire HTBI primers and Arm-PCR of CDR3 regions. TCRdb redid the calling of the multiplex PCR reads with MiXCR, one entry per CDR3 protein. This sample has more than 300,000 distinct CDR3 sequences, with 15% found just once.

The gene calls are TRBV12-3 or TRBV12-4 and TRBJ2-5; D is ambiguous. The clonotype comes from a female donor with Graves disease. This sample comprised peripheral blood mononuclear cells (PBMCs), obtained at new diagnosis, from a patient treated with antithyroid drugs. CDR3 nucleotide sequence: TGTGCCAGCAGTCCCCAGATCCAAGAGACCCAGTACTTC. This codes for CASSPQIQETQYF.